This TCR beta chain derives from a study of blood T cell repertoires in COVID-19. On the study more broadly: From the United States, Italy and Spain came samples of acute and convalescent COVID-19. T cells, B-cell-depleted T cells, or PBMCs provided the cDNA or gDNA that served as material.

Germline V gene lookup returns CDR1 SGDLS and CDR2 YYNGEE. After removal of 3 bases from V and 5 bases from J, the junction contained 9 bases not matched to a gene. This CDR3 spans 16 amino acids. Per the study methods: Reference gene primers were amplified, and this amplification served to estimate nucleated cell counts. The assay was immunoSEQ multiplex PCR, and TCRdb's table has in-frame clones only and misses some. Clonal size and the V and J genes are those of that table, whereas D and trimming came from the DNA. The sample includes 55,000 to 75,000 clones, approximately 90% seen only once; the top ten take more than 8%. This clone showed up just once.

The sequence came from a human donor in a cohort sampled during active COVID-19. The sample comprised peripheral blood. The rearrangement joins TRBV9 to TRBJ2-2, with TRBD2 identical over 8 bases. CDR3 protein: CASSGSGGATTGELFF. In nucleotides, the CDR3 is TGTGCCAGCAGCGGCAGCGGGGGAGCCACGACCGGGGAGCTGTTTTTT.